This T cell receptor (beta chain) was identified during a study of blood T cell repertoires in COVID-19. Study-wide background: COVID-19 samples collected from the United States, Italy and Spain covered acute and convalescent phases.

Clones were sequenced by immunoSEQ multiplex PCR, and TCRdb holds only the in-frame ones, with some missing. This table has under 300,000 clones, around four fifths appearing once. Trimming stripped 1 base from V and 16 bases from J, with 14 bases between. The CDR3 has 13 residues. CDR1 and CDR2 from the germline V gene are LGHDT and YNNKEL (reference sequence). The chain uses TRBV3-1 (or the pseudogene TRBV3-2) and TRBJ1-6; D gene unclear. The sample comprised peripheral blood. The sequence was collected from a man older than 75 with acute or convalescent COVID-19. CDR3 region: CASSQGSEPTLHF. The CDR3 DNA reads TGTGCCAGCAGCCAAGGTTCGGAACCGACACTCCACTTT.